The subject of this entry is one TCR beta chain. What it binds is unknown. At one end the junction does not follow the germline gene, possibly because of a read error. TCRdb recomputed calls from the reads with MiXCR, one row per CDR3 protein. Among 400,000 to 550,000 distinct CDR3 sequences listed, over 9% were seen once. The record originates from a study of T cell repertoires in cytomegalovirus infection. For the study at large: The public TCR beta signatures pointed to both CMV infection and matching HLA type.

Study-wide results and limits: Carriers of CMV plus the relevant HLA were identified by cumulative public TCR beta family frequency. Dominating the ex vivo response were TCR beta clonotypes that were CMV-specific and HLA-C-restricted.

The sample taken for sequencing was PBMCs. This clonotype was sampled from a human donor in good health (CMV status not recorded). Some clones in this sample may be carry-over from other donors' samples.

CDR3 sequence reads: CASSEVWGGDGHTF. The CDR3, as DNA: TGTGCCAGCAGCGAAGTCTGGGGGGGTGATGGCCACACCTTC. This chain uses TRBV7-9 with TRBJ1-2; D may be TRBD1 (5 bases). There are 14 residues in the CDR3. CDR1 is SEHNR, CDR2 FQNEAQ, per germline (reference sequence).